Shown below are 14 T cell receptor beta chains from a single sample sequenced in a study of T cells in Graves' hyperthyroidism and ophthalmopathy. The investigators amplified TCR beta CDR3 regions from RNA transcripts. HTBI primers were used for first-round RT-PCR of the TCR CDR3. TCRdb called the multiplex PCR reads again in MiXCR, with one record for every CDR3 protein. The sample records approximately 370,000 distinct CDR3 sequences, more than 13% being singletons. Sequenced sample: blood. These receptors came from a woman in her twenties or thirties with Graves' hyperthyroidism.

J is TRBJ2-7 and V is TRBV20-1; D is perhaps TRBD2 (6 bases). The CDR3 runs 12 residues. The V and J ends lost 0 bases and 7 bases respectively, with 10 bases between them. Germline values: CDR1 DFQATT, CDR2 SNEGSKA (reference sequence). CDR3 DNA: TGCAGTGCTAGAGAGGTGGGGAGGGAGCAGTACTTC. Translated: CSAREVGREQYF.

The sample holds a few counts of this clonotype. The J gene is TRBJ1-4, the V gene TRBV25-1; a weak D match, TRBD1 (5 bases). The CDR3 totals 15 residues. From germline, CDR1 is MGHDK and CDR2 SYGVNS. V was pared by 1 base and J by 1 base, with 7 bases between. The CDR3 DNA reads TGTGCCAGCAGTGAATTGGACAAAACTAATGAAAAACTGTTTTTT. Protein sequence: CASSELDKTNEKLFF.

Only a few counts were recorded for this clonotype. The chain uses TRBV20-1 and TRBJ2-1, with D perhaps TRBD2 (5 bases). Germline V gene data show CDR1 as DFQATT and CDR2 as SNEGSKA (reference sequence). The CDR3 covers 11 residues. Trimming removed 6 bases from V and 5 bases from J, with 8 bases in between. DNA of the CDR3: TGCAGTGCGGAGCGGAACAATGAGCAGTTCTTC. It codes for CSAERNNEQFF.

This clonotype has a handful of counts. V is TRBV27 and J is TRBJ1-5; 7 bases match TRBD1. Trimming removed 3 bases from V and 9 bases from J; junction bases left unmatched: 8. In germline, CDR1 is MNHEY, CDR2 SMNVEV (reference sequence). This CDR3 has 14 amino acids. CDR3 nucleotides: TGTGCCAGCAGTTTTAGGGGGCACCTAGGGCCCCAGCATTTT. It is translated as CASSFRGHLGPQHF.

This clonotype was picked up many times. This chain joins TRBV28 and TRBJ2-7, with D unclear. V lost 6 bases to trimming and J lost 2 bases, with 8 bases between them. CDR3 length: 12 amino acids. Germline V lookup: CDR1 MDHEN, CDR2 SYDVKM. CDR3 nucleotide sequence: TGTGCCAGCAGAGACCCCCCCTACGAGCAGTACTTC. Translated, it gives CASRDPPYEQYF.

This sequence joins TRBV5-1 and TRBJ2-1; D may be TRBD1 or TRBD2 (7 bases each). Trimming left V 0 bases short and J 8 bases short, with 18 bases between. The germline V gene has CDR1 SGHRS and CDR2 YFSETQ. The CDR3 length is 16 residues. DNA for the CDR3: TGCGCCAGCAGCTTGGCCAGGGGGGGGGGAACCCATGAGCAGTTCTTC. As protein: CASSLARGGGTHEQFF.

This clonotype was seen many times. The chain links TRBV11-2 to TRBJ2-5; 7 bases align to TRBD1. V lost 7 bases to trimming and J lost 5 bases; unmatched junction nucleotides: 10. Germline lookup yields CDR1 SGHAT and CDR2 FQNNGV. The length of the CDR3 is 14 residues. The chain's CDR3 is CASIVQGMGETQYF. The DNA of the CDR3 is TGTGCCAGCATCGTACAGGGGATGGGGGAGACCCAGTACTTC.

This clonotype has at least ten counts. The CDR3 reads CASSPLEGETQYF. For the CDR3, the DNA is TGTGCCAGCTCCCCGTTGGAGGGGGAGACGCAGTATTTT. The chain recombines TRBV18 with TRBJ2-3, with D perhaps assigned TRBD1 or TRBD2 (6 bases each). Germline CDR1 reads KGHSH; CDR2 reads LQKENI. The V end was cut by 6 bases, the J end by 9 bases, with 16 bases between. The CDR3 runs 13 residues.

The chain employs TRBV10-1 and TRBJ2-5; D call uncertain. The V and J ends lost 4 bases and 4 bases respectively, with 10 bases between them. Germline V gene lookup returns CDR1 WNHNN and CDR2 SYGVQD (reference sequence). The CDR3 runs to 13 residues. The CDR3: CASSVHHRETQYF. CDR3 DNA: TGCGCCAGCAGTGTGCACCACCGAGAGACCCAGTACTTC.

J is TRBJ1-6 and V is TRBV11-2; TRBD1 aligns across 10 bases. Trimming cost V 4 bases and J 8 bases; bases outside gene matches: 20. CDR3 length: 20 residues. CDR1 is SGHAT and CDR2 is FQNNGV in the germline V gene. The CDR3: CASSSPVDRGQGRGDSPLHF. As DNA, the CDR3 is TGTGCCAGCAGCTCCCCAGTGGACAGGGGACAGGGGAGAGGGGATTCACCCCTCCACTTT.

This clonotype has only a few counts. The rearrangement links TRBV29-1 to TRBJ2-7; 10 bases map to TRBD2. The CDR3 is 13 amino acids. Losses at the gene ends were 7 bases for V and 2 bases for J; bases not matched to a gene: 5. Looked up from germline, CDR1 is SQVTM and CDR2 is ANQGSEA. CDR3 sequence: CSAAAGGTYEQYF. CDR3 bases: TGCAGCGCCGCAGCGGGAGGGACCTACGAGCAGTACTTC.

This clonotype appeared many times. J is TRBJ2-7 and V is TRBV7-9; 8 bases map to TRBD1. CDR1 and CDR2 from the germline V gene are SEHNR and FQNEAQ (reference sequence). Trimming removed 2 bases from V and 6 bases from J; junction bases left unmatched: 9. The CDR3 is 15 residues long. CDR3 sequence (DNA): TGTGCCAGCAGCTTAAACACAGGACAGGGTGGCGAGCAGTACTTC. It codes for CASSLNTGQGGEQYF.

The chain combines TRBV5-1 with TRBJ2-1; D call uncertain. Germline V CDR1 and CDR2: SGHRS, YFSETQ. V shed 2 bases and J shed 9 bases, with 9 bases lying between them. The CDR3 is made up of 12 amino acids. This CDR3 is CASSLGNPEQFF. In DNA, the CDR3 is TGCGCCAGCAGCTTAGGGAACCCTGAGCAGTTCTTC.

V and J are TRBV6-2 or TRBV6-3 and TRBJ2-1; no definite D call. There are 15 residues in the CDR3. Trimming cost V 2 bases and J 0 bases, with 8 bases left between them. Germline V gene lookup returns CDR1 MNHEY and CDR2 SVGEGT. The CDR3 protein is CASSYGDTSYNEQFF. In nucleotides, the CDR3 is TGTGCCAGCAGTTACGGCGATACCTCCTACAATGAGCAGTTCTTC.